This TCR beta chain was recorded in a study of T cells after yellow fever vaccination. MiXCR was run by TCRdb on the 5' RACE reads, yielding one entry per CDR3 protein. This sample yields hundreds of thousands of distinct CDR3 sequences, of which 18% are seen a single time; roughly a sixth belongs to the top ten. This clonotype was seen repeatedly, ten times or more. Sample: PBMCs, taken before the yellow fever booster vaccination. The TCR sequence derives from a man between 18 and 29 years old who received the YFV17D yellow fever vaccine.

CDR3 sequence: CASSSGGAISNGYTF. As DNA, the CDR3 is TGTGCCAGCAGCTCCGGGGGGGCCATCAGTAATGGCTACACCTTC. This rearrangement joins TRBV7-2 to TRBJ1-2; D may be TRBD1 (6 bases). Per germline, CDR1 SGHTA and CDR2 FQGNSA. Deletions cut 4 bases from V and 6 bases from J, with 18 bases between. This CDR3 has 15 amino acids.